The next 13 T cell receptor beta chains were all read from a single sample in a study of vaccination and CD4 T cells after COVID-19. Cultured CD4+ T cell DNA was sequenced using the Oncomine TCR Beta short-read assay. TCRdb passed the PCR reads through MiXCR, listing each CDR3 protein once. Of around 25,000 distinct CDR3 sequences detected, 60% appear once; the ten largest clones hold about an eighth. Their target antigens are unknown. Treatment here: approximately nine-day PBMC culture with coronavirus spike peptide pools or control peptides (ViraFEST assay). Sequencing was performed on CD4+ T cells from blood, cultured in vitro, taken after SARS-CoV-2 vaccination. The source is a human donor who received a COVID-19 vaccine.

The chain joins TRBV2 to TRBJ2-2; possible D gene TRBD2, 6 bases. From germline, CDR1 is SNHLY and CDR2 FYNNEI. V was clipped by 3 bases and J by 0 bases, with 11 bases between them. The CDR3 is made up of 16 amino acids. CDR3 protein: CASSDLGGTNTGELFF. CDR3 coding DNA: TGTGCCAGCAGTGACCTTGGAGGGACGAACACCGGGGAGCTGTTTTTT.

This chain uses TRBV5-1 with TRBJ1-6, with D hard to call. The CDR3 is made up of 15 amino acids. Germline V gives CDR1 SGHRS, CDR2 YFSETQ. Deletions cut 2 bases from V and 12 bases from J, with 18 bases between. The CDR3 nucleotides are TGCGCCAGCAGCTTAACCCGGGCGCTAGGCGAACCCCTCCACTTT. Translated, it gives CASSLTRALGEPLHF.

V and J are TRBV10-2 and TRBJ2-1; the match to TRBD2 covers 12 bases. The CDR3 covers 15 residues. Unmatched junction bases numbered 6, after V lost 6 bases and J lost 6 bases. CDR1 is WSHSY, CDR2 SAAADI, per germline. The CDR3: CASRELAGGPNEQFF. The CDR3 bases are TGCGCCAGCAGGGAGCTAGCGGGGGGGCCCAATGAGCAGTTCTTC.

The genes are TRBV30 and TRBJ2-3; unclear D gene. Germline V lookup: CDR1 GTSNPN, CDR2 SVGIG (reference sequence). This CDR3 is built from 13 residues. Trimming left V 4 bases short and J 5 bases short, with 13 bases between. CDR3 residues: CAWTLLEQDTQYF. In DNA form, the CDR3 reads TGTGCCTGGACCCTGCTCGAACAAGATACGCAGTATTTT.

This clonotype has a single count. The chain links TRBV6-1 to TRBJ1-3; D is unresolved. The V gene's germline CDR1 is MNHNS and CDR2 SASEGT. V lost 5 bases and J 0 bases, leaving 11 bases between the germline ends. The CDR3 sequence is 15 residues long. The chain's CDR3 is CASSPPRGSGNTIYF. The CDR3 region has the DNA TGTGCCAGCAGTCCTCCCCGGGGCTCTGGAAACACCATATATTTT.

The chain couples TRBV6-4 to TRBJ2-3; D might be TRBD1 (6 bases). Trimming stripped 5 bases from V and 1 base from J, with 19 bases between. Germline lookup yields CDR1 MRHNA and CDR2 SNTAGT. The CDR3 contains 17 residues. The CDR3 spells CASSPGTPEGGTDTQYF. For the CDR3, the DNA is TGTGCCAGCAGTCCCGGGACACCCGAGGGAGGCACAGATACGCAGTATTTT.

The chain combines TRBV11-2 with TRBJ2-3; 12 bases align to TRBD2. CDR3 length equals 15 residues. V shed 5 bases and J 4 bases; nucleotides not matched to a gene: 4. Germline V lookup: CDR1 SGHAT, CDR2 FQNNGV. The CDR3 spells CASSGGLAGSDTQYF. The CDR3 DNA reads as TGTGCCAGCAGCGGTGGACTAGCGGGGTCAGATACGCAGTATTTT.

In this sample, this clonotype is medium-sized. The rearrangement links TRBV7-3 to TRBJ1-1, with D unresolved. The CDR3 runs to 13 residues. Germline-derived CDR1 and CDR2 are SGHTA and FQGTGA. V was pared by 2 bases and J by 0 bases, with 4 bases between. This CDR3 is CASSLDLNTEAFF. CDR3 bases: TGTGCCAGCAGCTTAGACCTGAACACTGAAGCTTTCTTT.

The J gene is TRBJ1-2, the V gene TRBV2; the D is unclear. V was pared by 4 bases and J by 2 bases, with 5 bases between. Germline V gives CDR1 SNHLY, CDR2 FYNNEI. The length of the CDR3 is 12 residues. Here the CDR3 reads CASSGRNYGYTF. For the CDR3, the DNA is TGTGCCAGCAGTGGCAGGAACTATGGCTACACCTTC.

V is TRBV19 and J is TRBJ1-2, with 10 bases identical to TRBD1. V lost 4 bases and J lost 5; bases outside the gene matches: 7. The CDR3 runs to 15 residues. CDR1 is LNHDA, CDR2 SQIVND, per germline (reference sequence). Here the CDR3 reads CASSTPRDRGYGYTF. In nucleotides, the CDR3 is TGTGCCAGTAGTACACCCCGGGACAGGGGATATGGCTACACCTTC.

This clonotype occurred a few times. V is TRBV30 and J is TRBJ2-2, with D tentatively TRBD2 (5 bases). V dropped 1 base and J dropped 2 bases, with 8 bases sitting between them. Germline values: CDR1 GTSNPN, CDR2 SVGIG (reference sequence). The CDR3 totals 14 residues. The CDR3 loop is CAWSAGKNTGELFF. CDR3 DNA: TGTGCCTGGAGTGCGGGGAAAAACACCGGGGAGCTGTTTTTT. The variable domain in full, with the rest retrieved from reference TRBV30 and TRBJ2-2, is SQTIHQWPATLVQPVGSPLSLECTVEGTSNPNLYWYRQAAGRGLQLLFYSVGIGQISSEVPQNLSASRPQDRQFILSSKKLLLSDSGFYLCAWSAGKNTGELFFGEGSRLTVL.

The V and J genes are TRBV18 and TRBJ1-1, with 8 bases matching TRBD1. Trimming at V came to 4 bases and at J to 1 base, leaving 2 bases not matched to a gene. The CDR3 has 14 residues. CDR1 and CDR2 from the germline V gene are KGHSH and LQKENI. The CDR3 is CASSRTGRNTEAFF. CDR3 bases: TGTGCCAGCTCACGGACAGGGCGGAACACTGAAGCTTTCTTT. The full variable domain, with the rest looked up from reference TRBV18 and TRBJ1-1, is NAGVMQNPRHLVRRRGQEARLRCSPMKGHSHVYWYRQLPEEGLKFMVYLQKENIIDESGMPKERFSAEFPKEGPSILRIQQVVRGDSAAYFCASSRTGRNTEAFFGQGTRLTVV.

This chain joins TRBV7-9 and TRBJ2-3; D may be TRBD2 (7 bases). The CDR3 loop spans 16 amino acids. Between the trimmed V and J ends, which lost 7 bases and 2 bases, there was a span of 19 bases. The germline gives CDR1 SEHNR, CDR2 FQNEAQ (reference sequence). This CDR3 reads CASTIYRGAPTDTQYF. As DNA, the CDR3 is TGTGCCAGCACCATTTACCGGGGGGCCCCCACAGATACGCAGTATTTT.